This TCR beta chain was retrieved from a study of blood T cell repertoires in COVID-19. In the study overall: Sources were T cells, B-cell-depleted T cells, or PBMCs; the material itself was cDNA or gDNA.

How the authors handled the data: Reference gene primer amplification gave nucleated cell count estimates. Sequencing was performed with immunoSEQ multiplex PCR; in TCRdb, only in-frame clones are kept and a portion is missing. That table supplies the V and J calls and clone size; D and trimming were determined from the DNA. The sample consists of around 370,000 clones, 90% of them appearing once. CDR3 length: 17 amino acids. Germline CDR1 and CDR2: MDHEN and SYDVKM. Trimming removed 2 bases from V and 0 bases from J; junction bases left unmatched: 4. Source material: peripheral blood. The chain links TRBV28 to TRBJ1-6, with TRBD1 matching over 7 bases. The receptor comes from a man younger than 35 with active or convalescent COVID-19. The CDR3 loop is CASSLRNRGSYNSPLHF. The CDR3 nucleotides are TGTGCCAGCAGTTTACGGAACAGGGGCTCCTATAATTCACCCCTCCACTTT.